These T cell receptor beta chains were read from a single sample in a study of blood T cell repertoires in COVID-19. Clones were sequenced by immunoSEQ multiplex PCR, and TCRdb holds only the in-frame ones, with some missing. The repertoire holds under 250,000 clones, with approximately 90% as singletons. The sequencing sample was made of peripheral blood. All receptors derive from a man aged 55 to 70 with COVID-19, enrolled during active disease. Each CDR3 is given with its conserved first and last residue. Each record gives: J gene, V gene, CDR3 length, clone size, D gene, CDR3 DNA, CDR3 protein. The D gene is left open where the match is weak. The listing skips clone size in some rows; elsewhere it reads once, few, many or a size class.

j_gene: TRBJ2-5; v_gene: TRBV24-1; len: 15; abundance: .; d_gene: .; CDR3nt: TGTGCCACCAGTGATCCACGGACACCCCAAGAGACCCAGTACTTC; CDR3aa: CATSDPRTPQETQYF
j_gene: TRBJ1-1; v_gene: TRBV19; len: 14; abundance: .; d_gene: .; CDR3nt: TGTGCCAGTAGCTACAGGGAAGGGAACACTGAAGCTTTCTTT; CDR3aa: CASSYREGNTEAFF
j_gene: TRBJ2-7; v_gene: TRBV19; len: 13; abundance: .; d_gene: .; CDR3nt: TGTGCCAGTAGTATTTCACAGGACTACGAGCAGTACTTC; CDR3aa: CASSISQDYEQYF
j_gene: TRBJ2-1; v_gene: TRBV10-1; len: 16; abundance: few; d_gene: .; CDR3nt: TGCGCCAGCAGTGAGGGTAGCCGAAGCTCCTACAATGAGCAGTTCTTC; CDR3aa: CASSEGSRSSYNEQFF
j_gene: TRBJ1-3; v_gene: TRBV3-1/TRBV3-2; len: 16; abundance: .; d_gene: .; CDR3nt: TGTGCCAGCAGCCAAGATCAAACAGGGACTGGAAACACCATATATTTT; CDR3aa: CASSQDQTGTGNTIYF
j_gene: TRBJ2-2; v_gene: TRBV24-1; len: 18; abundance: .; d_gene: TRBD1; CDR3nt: TGTGCCACCAGTGATGTTGCCGGGACAGGGGGCCACACCGGGGAGCTGTTTTTT; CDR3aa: CATSDVAGTGGHTGELFF
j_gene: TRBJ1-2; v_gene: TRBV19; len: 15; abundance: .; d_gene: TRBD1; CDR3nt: TGTGCCAGTAGTATAAACGGACAGGGGTTGATTGGCTACACCTTC; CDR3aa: CASSINGQGLIGYTF
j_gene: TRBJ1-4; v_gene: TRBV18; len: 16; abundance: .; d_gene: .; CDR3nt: TGTGCCAGCTCACAAAACCAGGGGTCAACTAATGAAAAACTGTTTTTT; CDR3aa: CASSQNQGSTNEKLFF
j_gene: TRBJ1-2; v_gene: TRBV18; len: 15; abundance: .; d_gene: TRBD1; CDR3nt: TGTGCCAGCTCACCAGGACAGGGGAACAACTATGGCTACACCTTC; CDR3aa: CASSPGQGNNYGYTF
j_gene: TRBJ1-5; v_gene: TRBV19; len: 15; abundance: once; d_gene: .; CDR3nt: TGTGCCAGTAGCCCTCCGGGGGGGAGCAATCAGCCCCAGCATTTT; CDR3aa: CASSPPGGSNQPQHF
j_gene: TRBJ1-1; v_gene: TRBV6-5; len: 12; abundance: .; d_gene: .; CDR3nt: TGTGCCAGCAGGGCAGGGCAAACTGAAGCTTTCTTT; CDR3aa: CASRAGQTEAFF
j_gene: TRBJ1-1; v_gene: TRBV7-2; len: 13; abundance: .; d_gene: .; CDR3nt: TGTGCCAGCAACCCCTCGGGGGGCGCTGAAGCTTTCTTT; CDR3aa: CASNPSGGAEAFF
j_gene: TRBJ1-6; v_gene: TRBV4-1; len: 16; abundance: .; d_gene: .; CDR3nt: TGCGCCAGCAGCCAAGATTCTGCGAGGCGCAATTCACCCCTCCACTTT; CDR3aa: CASSQDSARRNSPLHF
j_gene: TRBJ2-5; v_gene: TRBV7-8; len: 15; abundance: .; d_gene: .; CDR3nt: TGTGCCAGCAGCTTGGTCGGACTGGGCCAAGAGACCCAGTACTTC; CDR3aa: CASSLVGLGQETQYF
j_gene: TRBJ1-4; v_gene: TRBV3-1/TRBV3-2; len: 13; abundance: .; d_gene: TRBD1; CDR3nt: TGTGCCAGCACCTCAGGGGGAAATGAAAAACTGTTTTTT; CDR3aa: CASTSGGNEKLFF
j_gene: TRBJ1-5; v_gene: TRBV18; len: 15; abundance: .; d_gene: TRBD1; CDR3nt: TGTGCCAGCTCACCGACAGGGGGCGGTTATCAGCCCCAGCATTTT; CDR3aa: CASSPTGGGYQPQHF
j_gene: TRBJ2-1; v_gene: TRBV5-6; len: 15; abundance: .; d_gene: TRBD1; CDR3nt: TGTGCCAGCAGCCCGGGACAGGGTTCGGGCCATGAGCAGTTCTTC; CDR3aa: CASSPGQGSGHEQFF
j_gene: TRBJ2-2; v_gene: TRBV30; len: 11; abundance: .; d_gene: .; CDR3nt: TGTGCCTGGGGTTCCGGGACAGAGCTGTTTTTT; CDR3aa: CAWGSGTELFF
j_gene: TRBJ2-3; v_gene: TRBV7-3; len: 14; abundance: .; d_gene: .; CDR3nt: TGTGCCAGCAGCTTAACGGGGGCGCAAGATACGCAGTATTTT; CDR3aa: CASSLTGAQDTQYF
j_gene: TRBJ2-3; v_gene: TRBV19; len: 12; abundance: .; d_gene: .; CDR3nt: TGTGCCAGTAGTATTAGCGAAGATACGCAGTATTTT; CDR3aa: CASSISEDTQYF
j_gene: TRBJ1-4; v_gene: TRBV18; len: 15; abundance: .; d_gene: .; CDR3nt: TGTGCCAGCTCACCAAACTTGGCAACTAATGAAAAACTGTTTTTT; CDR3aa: CASSPNLATNEKLFF
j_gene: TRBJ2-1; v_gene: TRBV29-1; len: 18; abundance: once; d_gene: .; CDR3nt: TGCAGCGTTGTCCTAACCCCCGGACAGTCGATTTCCTACAATGAGCAGTTCTTC; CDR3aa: CSVVLTPGQSISYNEQFF
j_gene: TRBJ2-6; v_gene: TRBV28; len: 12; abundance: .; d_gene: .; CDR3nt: TGTGCCAGCAAGCCTGGGGCCAACGTCCTGACTTTC; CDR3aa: CASKPGANVLTF
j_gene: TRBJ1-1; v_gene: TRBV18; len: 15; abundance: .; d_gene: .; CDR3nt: TGTGCCAGCTCACCCCCCGGGCAGGGTGGGACTGAAGCTTTCTTT; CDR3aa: CASSPPGQGGTEAFF
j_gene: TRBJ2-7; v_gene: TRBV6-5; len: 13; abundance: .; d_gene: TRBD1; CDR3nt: TGTGCCAGCAGTCTCCAGGGGGCGCCCGAGCAGTACTTC; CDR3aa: CASSLQGAPEQYF
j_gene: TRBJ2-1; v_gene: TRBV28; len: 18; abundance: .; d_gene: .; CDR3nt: TGTGCCAGCAGTTTGAGACAGGTTGAACTTATCCTCTACAATGAGCAGTTCTTC; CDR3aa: CASSLRQVELILYNEQFF
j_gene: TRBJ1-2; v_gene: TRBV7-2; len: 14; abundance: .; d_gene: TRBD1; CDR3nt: TGTGCCAGCAGCTTGGGGACAGGAGGCTATGGCTACACCTTC; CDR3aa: CASSLGTGGYGYTF
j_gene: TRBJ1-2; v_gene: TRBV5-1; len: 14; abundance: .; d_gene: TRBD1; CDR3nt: TGCGCCAGCAGCTTGGGACAGGGCGGCTATGGCTACACCTTC; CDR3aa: CASSLGQGGYGYTF
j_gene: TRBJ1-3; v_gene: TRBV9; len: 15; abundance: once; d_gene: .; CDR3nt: TGTGCCAGCAGCGCCCGACAGCAACTTCGAAACACCATATATTTT; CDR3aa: CASSARQQLRNTIYF
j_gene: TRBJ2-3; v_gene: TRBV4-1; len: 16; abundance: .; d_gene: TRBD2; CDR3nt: TGCGCCAGCAGCCAAGAACCCAGCGGGACCGTTGTAGGAAAGTATTTT; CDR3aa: CASSQEPSGTVVGKYF
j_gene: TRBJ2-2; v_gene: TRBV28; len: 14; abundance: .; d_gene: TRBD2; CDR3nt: TGTGCCAGCATCAGCGGGAGTGTTCTCGGGGAGCTGTTTTTT; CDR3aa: CASISGSVLGELFF
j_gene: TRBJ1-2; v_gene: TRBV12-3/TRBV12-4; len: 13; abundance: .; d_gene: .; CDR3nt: TGTGCCAGCAGTTTAAGACAAGGCTATGGCTACACCTTC; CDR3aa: CASSLRQGYGYTF
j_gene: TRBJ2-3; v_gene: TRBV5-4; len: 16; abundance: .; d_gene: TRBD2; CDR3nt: TGTGCCAGCAGCTCTCGACTAGCGGGCCGTACAGATACGCAGTATTTT; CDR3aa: CASSSRLAGRTDTQYF
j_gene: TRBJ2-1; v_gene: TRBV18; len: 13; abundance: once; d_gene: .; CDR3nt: TGTGCCAGCTCACCGGTTATGGGGGGAGAGCAGTTCTTC; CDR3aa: CASSPVMGGEQFF
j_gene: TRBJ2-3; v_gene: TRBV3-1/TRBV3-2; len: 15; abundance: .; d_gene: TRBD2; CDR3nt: TGTGCCAGTACTGCGGGGGGGGCCTTCACAGATACGCAGTATTTT; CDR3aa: CASTAGGAFTDTQYF
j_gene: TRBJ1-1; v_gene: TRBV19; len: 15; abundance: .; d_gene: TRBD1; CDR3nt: TGTGCCGCCCGGACAGGGAGGTGGGAAAACACTGAAGCTTTCTTT; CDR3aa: CAARTGRWENTEAFF
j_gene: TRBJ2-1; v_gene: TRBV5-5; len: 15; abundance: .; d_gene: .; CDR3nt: TGTGCCAGCAGCGCCTCTGGGGGCCAATACAATGAGCAGTTCTTC; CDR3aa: CASSASGGQYNEQFF
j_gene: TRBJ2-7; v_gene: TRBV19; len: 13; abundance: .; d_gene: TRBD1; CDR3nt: TGTGCCACCCGACAGGGGCATTCGGGCGAGCAGTACTTC; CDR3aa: CATRQGHSGEQYF
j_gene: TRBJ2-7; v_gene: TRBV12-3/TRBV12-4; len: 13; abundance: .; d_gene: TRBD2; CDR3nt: TGTGCCAGCTGTACTAGCGGAGTATACGAGCAGTACTTC; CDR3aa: CASCTSGVYEQYF
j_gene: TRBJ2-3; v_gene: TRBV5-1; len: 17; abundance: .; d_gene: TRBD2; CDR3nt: TGCGCCAGCAGCTTGGAACTAGCGGGGGGGTCCACAGATACGCAGTATTTT; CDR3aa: CASSLELAGGSTDTQYF
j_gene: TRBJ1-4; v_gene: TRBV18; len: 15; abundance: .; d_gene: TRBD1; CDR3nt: TGTGCCAGCTCACCACCGGGAAGGGGGCAGGAAAAACTGTTTTTT; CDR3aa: CASSPPGRGQEKLFF
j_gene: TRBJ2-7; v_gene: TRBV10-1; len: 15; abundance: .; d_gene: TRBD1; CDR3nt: TGCGCCAGCAGTGACACCGGGACAGCACCCCACGAGCAGTACTTC; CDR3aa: CASSDTGTAPHEQYF
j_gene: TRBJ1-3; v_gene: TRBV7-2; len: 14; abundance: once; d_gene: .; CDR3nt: TGTGCCAGCAGCTTAGGGAGCTCTGGAAACACCATATATTTT; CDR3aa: CASSLGSSGNTIYF
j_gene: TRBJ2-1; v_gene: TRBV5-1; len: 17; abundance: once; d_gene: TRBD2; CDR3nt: TGCGCCAGCAGCTTGGACATAGCGGGAGTTATTGCGGATGAGCAGTTCTTC; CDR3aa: CASSLDIAGVIADEQFF
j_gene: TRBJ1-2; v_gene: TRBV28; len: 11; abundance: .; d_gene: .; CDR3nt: TGTGCCAGCACCAGGGACTATGGCTACACCTTC; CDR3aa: CASTRDYGYTF
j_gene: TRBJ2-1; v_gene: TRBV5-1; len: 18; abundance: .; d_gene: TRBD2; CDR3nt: TGCGCCAGCAGCTTGGCCGTGAATAGCGGGAGGGACTACAATGAGCAGTTCTTC; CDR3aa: CASSLAVNSGRDYNEQFF
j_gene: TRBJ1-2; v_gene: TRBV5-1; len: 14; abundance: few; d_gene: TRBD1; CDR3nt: TGCGCCAGCAGCAGAGACGGGACAGTTTATGGCTACACCTTC; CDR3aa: CASSRDGTVYGYTF
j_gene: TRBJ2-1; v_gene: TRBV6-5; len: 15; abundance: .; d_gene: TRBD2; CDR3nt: TGTGCCAGCAGTTACTCCCGGGAGGCTTACAATGAGCAGTTCTTC; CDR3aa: CASSYSREAYNEQFF
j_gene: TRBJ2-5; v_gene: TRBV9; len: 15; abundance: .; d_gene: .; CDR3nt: TGTGCCAGCAGCGAGTTGGGGGCGCCTCTAGAGACCCAGTACTTC; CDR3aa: CASSELGAPLETQYF
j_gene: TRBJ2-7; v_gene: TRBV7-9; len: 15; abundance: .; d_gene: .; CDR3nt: TGTGCCAGCAGCTCGTCGGTACGGGAGTCCTCCGAGCAGTACTTC; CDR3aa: CASSSSVRESSEQYF
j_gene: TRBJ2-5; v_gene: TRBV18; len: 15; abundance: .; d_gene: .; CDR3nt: TGTGCCAGCTCACTTGCGGGGACAGACCAAGAGACCCAGTACTTC; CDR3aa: CASSLAGTDQETQYF